A selection of T cell receptor beta chains follows, all from one sample in a study of long-term antiretroviral therapy in people with HIV. Generated by immunoSEQ multiplex PCR, the TCRdb table keeps only in-frame clones and is missing some. The table records 20,000 to 30,000 clones, about four fifths of them present only once. The sequences come from unsorted PBMCs, collected 0.7 years before starting antiretroviral therapy. The receptors here all came from a man aged 30-40 years with HIV. CDR3s include the opening cysteine and the closing phenylalanine or tryptophan. Each record gives: J gene, V gene, D gene, clone size, CDR3 protein, CDR3 DNA. The D gene is left open where the match is weak. The size of a clone is reported for some rows only, either as once, few or many, or as a class for expanded clones.

j_call: TRBJ2-3
v_call: TRBV7-9
d_call: .
clone_size: few
cdr3_aa: CASSLADSGPSTDTQYF
cdr3_nt: TGTGCCAGCAGCTTAGCGGATAGCGGACCTAGCACAGATACGCAGTATTTT

j_call: TRBJ2-1
v_call: TRBV5-6
d_call: TRBD2
clone_size: .
cdr3_aa: CASSPRAGAPGNEQFF
cdr3_nt: TGTGCCAGCAGCCCAAGAGCGGGGGCGCCTGGGAATGAGCAGTTCTTC

j_call: TRBJ2-2
v_call: TRBV7-8
d_call: .
clone_size: .
cdr3_aa: CASSLSVRGGTGELFF
cdr3_nt: TGTGCCAGCAGCTTAAGCGTTAGGGGGGGCACCGGGGAGCTGTTTTTT

j_call: TRBJ1-5
v_call: TRBV19
d_call: .
clone_size: .
cdr3_aa: CASSEEVLGPQHF
cdr3_nt: TGTGCCAGTAGTGAAGAGGTCTTAGGGCCCCAGCATTTT

j_call: TRBJ2-3
v_call: TRBV7-2
d_call: TRBD1
clone_size: .
cdr3_aa: CASSQPGTGEGTDTQYF
cdr3_nt: TGTGCCAGCAGCCAACCTGGGACAGGGGAGGGAACAGATACGCAGTATTTT

j_call: TRBJ2-3
v_call: TRBV10-3
d_call: TRBD2
clone_size: .
cdr3_aa: CAISPRSGASTDTQYF
cdr3_nt: TGTGCCATCAGCCCTCGTAGCGGGGCTAGCACAGATACGCAGTATTTT

j_call: TRBJ2-4
v_call: TRBV5-1
d_call: TRBD2
clone_size: .
cdr3_aa: CASSFLVRGGAKNIQYF
cdr3_nt: TGCGCCAGCAGCTTCTTGGTGCGGGGGGGCGCCAAAAACATTCAGTACTTC

j_call: TRBJ1-1
v_call: TRBV2
d_call: .
clone_size: .
cdr3_aa: CASSEDRPSTEAFF
cdr3_nt: TGTGCCAGCAGTGAAGACAGGCCCAGCACTGAAGCTTTCTTT

j_call: TRBJ1-6
v_call: TRBV7-9
d_call: .
clone_size: few
cdr3_aa: CASSYSDSYSPLHF
cdr3_nt: TGTGCCAGCAGCTATTCGGACAGCTATTCACCCCTCCACTTT

j_call: TRBJ1-3
v_call: TRBV6-5
d_call: .
clone_size: once
cdr3_aa: CASSYGMGAGNTIYF
cdr3_nt: TGTGCCAGCAGTTATGGAATGGGGGCAGGAAACACCATATATTTT

j_call: TRBJ1-5
v_call: TRBV20-1
d_call: .
clone_size: .
cdr3_aa: CSAPLGPLTYF
cdr3_nt: TGCAGTGCCCCCCTCGGTCCTTTAACGTATTTT

j_call: TRBJ2-1
v_call: TRBV19
d_call: TRBD1
clone_size: .
cdr3_aa: CASSKSRQGSYNEQFF
cdr3_nt: TGTGCCAGTAGTAAGTCCCGACAGGGAAGCTACAATGAGCAGTTCTTC

j_call: TRBJ2-7
v_call: TRBV5-1
d_call: .
clone_size: few
cdr3_aa: CASSLAGIYEQYF
cdr3_nt: TGCGCCAGCAGCTTGGCGGGGATCTACGAGCAGTACTTC

j_call: TRBJ2-2
v_call: TRBV27
d_call: TRBD2
clone_size: .
cdr3_aa: CASSFGLGPGELFF
cdr3_nt: TGTGCCAGCAGTTTCGGACTAGGTCCCGGGGAGCTGTTTTTT

j_call: TRBJ2-5
v_call: TRBV19
d_call: .
clone_size: .
cdr3_aa: CASSISETQYF
cdr3_nt: TGTGCCAGTAGTATCTCAGAGACCCAGTACTTC

j_call: TRBJ1-4
v_call: TRBV9
d_call: .
clone_size: .
cdr3_aa: CASSVGGQNNEKLFF
cdr3_nt: TGTGCCAGCAGCGTAGGTGGACAGAATAATGAAAAACTGTTTTTT

j_call: TRBJ2-6
v_call: TRBV5-4
d_call: .
clone_size: .
cdr3_aa: CASSLGAPGANVLTF
cdr3_nt: TGTGCCAGCAGCTTGGGGGCGCCTGGGGCCAACGTCCTGACTTTC

j_call: TRBJ2-4
v_call: TRBV6-1
d_call: .
clone_size: once
cdr3_aa: CASSGLRSKNIQYF
cdr3_nt: TGTGCCAGCAGTGGTTTGCGGTCGAAAAACATTCAGTACTTC

j_call: TRBJ2-6
v_call: TRBV4-3
d_call: .
clone_size: .
cdr3_aa: CASSQEGGASGANVLTF
cdr3_nt: TGCGCCAGCAGCCAAGAGGGGGGGGCCTCTGGGGCCAACGTCCTGACTTTC

j_call: TRBJ2-7
v_call: TRBV7-2
d_call: TRBD1
clone_size: few
cdr3_aa: CASSLTGQGAYEQYF
cdr3_nt: TGTGCCAGCAGCTTAACTGGCCAGGGGGCCTACGAGCAGTACTTC

j_call: TRBJ1-1
v_call: TRBV7-2
d_call: .
clone_size: once
cdr3_aa: CASSLSGGNTEAFF
cdr3_nt: TGTGCCAGCAGCTTAAGTGGGGGGAACACTGAAGCTTTCTTT

j_call: TRBJ1-5
v_call: TRBV19
d_call: .
clone_size: .
cdr3_aa: CASSRGQRSNQPQHF
cdr3_nt: TGTGCCAGTAGCCGGGGGCAGAGGAGCAATCAGCCCCAGCATTTT

j_call: TRBJ1-5
v_call: TRBV27
d_call: .
clone_size: .
cdr3_aa: CASSLSSGLGQPQHF
cdr3_nt: TGTGCCAGCAGTTTATCTTCAGGGCTGGGGCAGCCCCAGCATTTT

j_call: TRBJ1-3
v_call: TRBV9
d_call: .
clone_size: .
cdr3_aa: CASSVELRGAGNTIYF
cdr3_nt: TGTGCCAGCAGCGTAGAATTGCGTGGCGCCGGAAACACCATATATTTT

j_call: TRBJ1-4
v_call: TRBV27
d_call: TRBD1
clone_size: few
cdr3_aa: CASSLFGQGATEKLFF
cdr3_nt: TGTGCCAGCAGTTTATTTGGACAGGGGGCGACGGAAAAACTGTTTTTT

j_call: TRBJ2-3
v_call: TRBV2
d_call: .
clone_size: .
cdr3_aa: CASSIQQAPIGAQYF
cdr3_nt: TGTGCCAGCAGTATCCAACAGGCCCCCATTGGGGCGCAGTATTTT

j_call: TRBJ2-4
v_call: TRBV2
d_call: .
clone_size: .
cdr3_aa: CASSDRQGLAKNIQYF
cdr3_nt: TGTGCCAGCAGTGATAGGCAGGGGTTAGCCAAAAACATTCAGTACTTC

j_call: TRBJ2-1
v_call: TRBV29-1
d_call: .
clone_size: once
cdr3_aa: CSGYYGNEQFF
cdr3_nt: TGCAGCGGATATTATGGCAATGAGCAGTTCTTC

j_call: TRBJ2-3
v_call: TRBV7-6
d_call: TRBD2
clone_size: once
cdr3_aa: CASSLGTSGGLDTQYF
cdr3_nt: TGTGCCAGCAGCTTAGGAACTAGCGGGGGCTTAGATACGCAGTATTTT

j_call: TRBJ2-7
v_call: TRBV14
d_call: .
clone_size: .
cdr3_aa: CASSHRVDEQYF
cdr3_nt: TGTGCCAGCAGCCACAGGGTGGACGAGCAGTACTTC

j_call: TRBJ1-3
v_call: TRBV4-1
d_call: TRBD1
clone_size: .
cdr3_aa: CASSPWGRGDGNTIYF
cdr3_nt: TGCGCCAGCAGCCCCTGGGGCAGGGGGGACGGAAACACCATATATTTT

j_call: TRBJ2-1
v_call: TRBV6-5
d_call: .
clone_size: few
cdr3_aa: CASSPLQGSYNEQFF
cdr3_nt: TGTGCCAGCAGTCCACTACAGGGTTCCTACAATGAGCAGTTCTTC

j_call: TRBJ1-1
v_call: TRBV2
d_call: .
clone_size: .
cdr3_aa: CASSPFARGGTEAFF
cdr3_nt: TGTGCCAGCAGTCCATTCGCACGTGGGGGCACTGAAGCTTTCTTT

j_call: TRBJ1-5
v_call: TRBV7-2
d_call: .
clone_size: once
cdr3_aa: CASSLARDQPQHF
cdr3_nt: TGTGCCAGCAGCTTAGCGCGGGATCAGCCCCAGCATTTT

j_call: TRBJ2-5
v_call: TRBV2
d_call: TRBD2
clone_size: .
cdr3_aa: CASSSELAGLETQYF
cdr3_nt: TGTGCCAGCAGTTCCGAGCTAGCGGGTTTGGAGACCCAGTACTTC

j_call: TRBJ1-5
v_call: TRBV11-1
d_call: .
clone_size: .
cdr3_aa: CASSTGRGNQPQHF
cdr3_nt: TGTGCCAGCAGCACCGGTCGTGGCAATCAGCCCCAGCATTTT

j_call: TRBJ2-2
v_call: TRBV9
d_call: .
clone_size: once
cdr3_aa: CASSALNRPTGELFF
cdr3_nt: TGTGCCAGCAGCGCATTGAACCGCCCTACCGGGGAGCTGTTTTTT

j_call: TRBJ1-1
v_call: TRBV28
d_call: .
clone_size: .
cdr3_aa: CASSPRQMNTEAFF
cdr3_nt: TGTGCCAGCAGCCCCAGACAAATGAACACTGAAGCTTTCTTT

j_call: TRBJ1-2
v_call: TRBV6-1
d_call: .
clone_size: .
cdr3_aa: CASTRDQASNYGYTF
cdr3_nt: TGTGCCAGCACCCGGGACCAGGCGAGCAACTATGGCTACACCTTC